This section outlines one T cell receptor (beta chain) sequence together with its context. These data are taken from a study of blood T cell repertoires in COVID-19. The CDR3 runs to 16 residues. Per the germline V gene, CDR1 is MGHDK and CDR2 is SYGVNS. The germline V and J ends were trimmed by 0 bases and 6 bases, with 15 bases remaining between them. Authors' data handling: Using reference gene primer amplification, nucleated cell counts were estimated. Sequenced by immunoSEQ multiplex PCR; TCRdb stores in-frame clones only, minus some. V and J calls and clone size come straight from that table; D and trimming were deduced from the DNA. The table includes tens of thousands of clones, roughly 80% detected once.

The sequence derives from a man between 65 and 85 years old with acute or convalescent COVID-19. The genes are TRBV25-1 and TRBJ2-1; a weak D match, TRBD2 (6 bases). Source material: peripheral blood. The CDR3 bases are TGTGCCAGCAGTGAATATACTACTGAGCGGGCCAATGAGCAGTTCTTC. Its translation: CASSEYTTERANEQFF.